One sample yielded the 16 T cell receptor beta chains listed below, sequenced in a study of T-cell reconstitution after alpha-beta-depleted transplantation in children. Preparation of the TCRbeta library was carried out with unique molecular identifiers. TCRdb analysed the PCR reads with MiXCR anew, one entry per CDR3 protein. The data show 450,000 to 600,000 distinct CDR3 sequences, with around 17% seen just once and over 3% held by the top ten. This material consisted of PBMCs from the stem cell graft donor, taken from the stem cell graft. Every receptor here comes from a human donor who donated a stem cell graft to a child with acute lymphoblastic leukemia.

The rearrangement uses TRBV12-3 or TRBV12-4 and TRBJ2-2; perhaps D is TRBD1 or TRBD2 (5 bases each). The V end was cut by 6 bases, the J end by 0 bases, with 14 bases between. The CDR3 extends over 16 amino acids. CDR3 nucleotides: TGTGCCAGCAGCCGCCGTTGGGGGACGAACACCGGGGAGCTGTTTTTT. Translated: CASSRRWGTNTGELFF.

In this sample, this clonotype turned up a few times. The rearrangement joins TRBV4-1 to TRBJ2-5, with a weak D call TRBD2 (5 bases). The ends were cut back, 0 bases at V and 4 bases at J, with 9 bases in the middle. The CDR3 is 14 residues long. The germline V gene encodes CDR1 MGHRA and CDR2 YSYEKL. CDR3 sequence (DNA): TGCGCCAGCAGCCAAGATGCGGGCGGAGAGACCCAGTACTTC. This encodes CASSQDAGGETQYF.

The chain recombines TRBV12-3 or TRBV12-4 with TRBJ1-2, with a possible D match to TRBD1 (6 bases). The germline V and J ends were trimmed by 3 bases and 2 bases, with 10 bases remaining between them. The CDR3 is 14 residues long. The CDR3 spells CASSLPGANYGYTF. The CDR3, as DNA: TGTGCCAGCAGTTTGCCAGGGGCAAACTATGGCTACACCTTC.

CDR3 protein: CASSLGTISNEQFF. The CDR3 bases are TGTGCCAGCAGTTTAGGGACTATCTCCAATGAGCAGTTCTTC. The chain has TRBV12-3 or TRBV12-4 and TRBJ2-1, with D perhaps TRBD2 (6 bases). Trimming cost V 1 base and J 6 bases, with 10 bases left between them. The CDR3 length is 14 residues.

The chain joins TRBV6-2 or TRBV6-3 to TRBJ2-1; 8 nucleotides line up with TRBD2. The CDR3 totals 17 residues. V lost 5 bases, J lost 1 base, and 10 bases stayed unmatched. CDR1 and CDR2 (germline): MNHEY, SVGEGT. CDR3 sequence: CASSHYATSGSYNEQFF. The CDR3 DNA reads TGTGCCAGCAGTCACTACGCCACTAGCGGATCCTACAATGAGCAGTTCTTC.

This clonotype was detected a few times. The genes are TRBV3-1 and TRBJ2-7; D is unclear. Germline values: CDR1 LGHDT, CDR2 YNNKEL (reference sequence). V lost 0 bases to trimming and J lost 2 bases, with 8 bases between them. CDR3 length equals 14 residues. The CDR3 coding sequence is TGTGCCAGCAGCCAAGAACTGGCACCCTACGAGCAGTACTTC. It yields the protein CASSQELAPYEQYF.

The table lists this clonotype with a few counts. The chain joins TRBV20-1 to TRBJ2-3, with 10 bases identical to TRBD1. Germline V gene lookup returns CDR1 DFQATT and CDR2 SNEGSKA (reference sequence). J was trimmed by 5 bases and V by 3 bases; bases with no gene match: 8. The CDR3 is 15 amino acids. The CDR3 sequence is CSASVGTGVVDTQYF. In nucleotides, the CDR3 is TGCAGTGCTAGTGTCGGGACAGGGGTGGTAGATACGCAGTATTTT.

Regarding this clonotype: A much bigger clone sits one base away, suggesting this may be a read error. V usage is TRBV18 and J usage is TRBJ2-1, with 10 bases lining up with TRBD2. CDR3 length: 14 residues. In germline, CDR1 is KGHSH, CDR2 LQKENI. Here the CDR3 DNA reads TGTGCCAACTCACCGACTAGCGGGTACAATGAGCAGTTCTTC. It yields the protein CANSPTSGYNEQFF.

Only a few counts were recorded for this clonotype. The chain combines TRBV5-6 with TRBJ2-5; TRBD2 matches 7 bases. The CDR3 loop spans 15 amino acids. Germline V gene data show CDR1 as SGHDT and CDR2 as YYEEEE. The V segment lost 0 bases and the J segment 2 bases; nucleotides outside the gene matches: 4. CDR3 bases: TGTGCCAGCAGCTTGGCCTTCGGGGGGCAAGAGACCCAGTACTTC. Amino acids: CASSLAFGGQETQYF. Combining the CDR3 with reference TRBV5-6 and TRBJ2-5 gives the whole variable domain DAGVTQSPTHLIKTRGQQVTLRCSPKSGHDTVSWYQQALGQGPQFIFQYYEEEERQRGNFPDRFSGHQFPNYSSELNVNALLLGDSALYLCASSLAFGGQETQYFGPGTRLLVL.

The chain uses TRBV6-2 or TRBV6-3 and TRBJ2-1, with 10 bases fitting TRBD1. J was trimmed by 9 bases and V by 2 bases; bases with no gene match: 22. Germline-derived CDR1 and CDR2 are MNHEY and SVGEGT. The CDR3 loop spans 20 amino acids. CDR3 DNA: TGTGCCAGCAGTTACCCAATAACCGGGACAGGGGCCATGTGGGGATCTGAGCAGTTCTTC. It translates to CASSYPITGTGAMWGSEQFF.

This clonotype turned up a few times. The CDR3 is CATRTSGGSDTQYF. The CDR3, as DNA: TGCGCCACGCGGACTAGCGGAGGGTCAGATACGCAGTATTTT. This sequence joins TRBV5-1 and TRBJ2-3; TRBD2 matches at 10 bases. CDR1 SGHRS and CDR2 YFSETQ come from the germline V gene. V gave up 9 bases and J gave up 4 bases; unmatched junction bases: 8. This CDR3 is 14 amino acids long.

This clonotype was seen a few times. The chain is built from TRBV19 and TRBJ2-1; D remains unclear. With 1 base removed from V and 2 bases from J, the gap between germline ends came to 3 bases. The germline V gene has CDR1 LNHDA and CDR2 SQIVND (reference sequence). This CDR3 contains 13 residues. For the CDR3, the DNA is TGTGCCAGTAGTATAGCACCCTACAATGAGCAGTTCTTC. It yields the protein CASSIAPYNEQFF. Supplemented by reference TRBV19 and TRBJ2-1, the full variable domain reads DGGITQSPKYLFRKEGQNVTLSCEQNLNHDAMYWYRQDPGQGLRLIYYSQIVNDFQKGDIAEGYSVSREKKESFPLTVTSAQKNPTAFYLCASSIAPYNEQFFGPGTRLTVL.

This clonotype was recorded only once. The chain uses TRBV16 and TRBJ1-5; D is undetermined. CDR1 and CDR2 from the germline V gene are KGHSY and FQNENV. V was shortened by 3 bases and J by 0 bases, with 9 bases between the two germline ends. The CDR3 sequence is 15 residues long. CDR3 bases: TGTGCCAGCAGCCAGAGAGGTTATAGCAATCAGCCCCAGCATTTT. This codes for CASSQRGYSNQPQHF.

This clonotype has just a few counts. The chain joins TRBV4-2 to TRBJ1-2, with 7 bases that match TRBD1. The CDR3 has 18 residues. Trimming at V came to 4 bases and at J to 0 bases, leaving 14 bases not matched to a gene. Looked up from germline, CDR1 is LGHNA and CDR2 is YNFKEQ. DNA for the CDR3: TGTGCCAGCAGCCCCCTCCGGGACAGACCATCTTCTAACTATGGCTACACCTTC. It encodes CASSPLRDRPSSNYGYTF.

This clonotype was counted between two and nine times. The gene calls are TRBV9 and TRBJ2-7; 8 bases map to TRBD2. Germline V lookup: CDR1 SGDLS, CDR2 YYNGEE. The ends lost 0 bases at V and 2 bases at J; junction bases unmatched: 7. CDR3 length: 16 residues. CDR3: CASSVAPGGGTYEQYF. The CDR3 nucleotides are TGTGCCAGCAGCGTAGCCCCAGGCGGGGGGACCTACGAGCAGTACTTC.

The chain employs TRBV2 and TRBJ2-1; D not certain. CDR3 length: 12 residues. The V end lost 7 bases, the J end lost 9 bases, and 13 bases lay between the germline ends. Germline CDR1 SNHLY, CDR2 FYNNEI. CDR3 in amino acids: CASMWTQREQFF. CDR3 DNA sequence: TGTGCCAGCATGTGGACGCAACGTGAGCAGTTCTTC.